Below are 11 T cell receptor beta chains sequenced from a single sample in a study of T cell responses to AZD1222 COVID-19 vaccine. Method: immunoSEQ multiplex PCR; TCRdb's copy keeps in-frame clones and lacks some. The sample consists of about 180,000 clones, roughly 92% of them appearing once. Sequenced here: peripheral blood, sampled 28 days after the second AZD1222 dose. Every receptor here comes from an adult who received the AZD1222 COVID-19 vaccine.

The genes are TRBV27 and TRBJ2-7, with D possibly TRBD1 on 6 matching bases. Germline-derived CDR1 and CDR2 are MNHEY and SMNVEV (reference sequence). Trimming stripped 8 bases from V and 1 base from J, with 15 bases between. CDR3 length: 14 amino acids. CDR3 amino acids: CASAGTLLSYEQYF. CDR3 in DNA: TGTGCCAGCGCCGGGACACTCCTTTCCTACGAGCAGTACTTC.

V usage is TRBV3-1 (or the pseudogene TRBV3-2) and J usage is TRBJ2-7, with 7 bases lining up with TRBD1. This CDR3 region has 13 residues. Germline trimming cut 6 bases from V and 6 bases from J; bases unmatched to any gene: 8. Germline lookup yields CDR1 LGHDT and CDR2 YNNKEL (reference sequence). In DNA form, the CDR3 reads TGTGCCAGCAGTATAGGACAGGCTGTCGAGCAGTACTTC. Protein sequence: CASSIGQAVEQYF.

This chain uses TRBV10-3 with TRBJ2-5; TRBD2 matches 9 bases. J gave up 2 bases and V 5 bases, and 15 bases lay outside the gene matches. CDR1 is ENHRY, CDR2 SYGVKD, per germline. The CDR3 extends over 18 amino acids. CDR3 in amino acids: CAISPFLGGGAGQETQYF. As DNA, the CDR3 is TGTGCCATCAGTCCCTTCCTCGGCGGGGGGGCCGGACAAGAGACCCAGTACTTC.

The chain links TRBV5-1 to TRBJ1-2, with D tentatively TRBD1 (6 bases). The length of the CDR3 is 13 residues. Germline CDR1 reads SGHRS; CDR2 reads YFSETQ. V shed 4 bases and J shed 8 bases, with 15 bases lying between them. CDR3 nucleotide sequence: TGCGCCAGCAGCCACGGACAGATGACGGGCTACACCTTC. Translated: CASSHGQMTGYTF. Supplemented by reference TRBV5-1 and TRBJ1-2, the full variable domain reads KAGVTQTPRYLIKTRGQQVTLSCSPISGHRSVSWYQQTPGQGLQFLFEYFSETQRNKGNFPGRFSGRQFSNSRSEMNVSTLELGDSALYLCASSHGQMTGYTFGSGTRLTVV.

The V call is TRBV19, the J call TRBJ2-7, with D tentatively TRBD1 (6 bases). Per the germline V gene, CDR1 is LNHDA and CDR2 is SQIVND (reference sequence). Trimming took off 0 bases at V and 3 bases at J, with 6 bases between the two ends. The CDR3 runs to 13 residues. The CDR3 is CASSIEDSYEQYF. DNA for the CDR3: TGTGCCAGTAGTATAGAGGACAGCTACGAGCAGTACTTC.

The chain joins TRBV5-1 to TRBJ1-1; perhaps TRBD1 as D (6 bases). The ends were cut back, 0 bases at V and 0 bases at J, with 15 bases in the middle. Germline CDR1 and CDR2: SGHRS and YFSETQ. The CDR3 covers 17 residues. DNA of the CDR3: TGCGCCAGCAGCTTGGCGGGGGGCCTCCGATTGAACACTGAAGCTTTCTTT. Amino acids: CASSLAGGLRLNTEAFF. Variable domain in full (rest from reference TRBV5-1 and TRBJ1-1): KAGVTQTPRYLIKTRGQQVTLSCSPISGHRSVSWYQQTPGQGLQFLFEYFSETQRNKGNFPGRFSGRQFSNSRSEMNVSTLELGDSALYLCASSLAGGLRLNTEAFFGQGTRLTVV.

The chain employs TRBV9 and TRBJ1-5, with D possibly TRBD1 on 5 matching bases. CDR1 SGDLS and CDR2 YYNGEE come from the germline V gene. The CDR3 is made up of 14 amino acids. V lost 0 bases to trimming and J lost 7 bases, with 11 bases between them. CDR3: CASSVGGVGQPQHF. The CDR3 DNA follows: TGTGCCAGCAGCGTAGGAGGGGTTGGACAGCCCCAGCATTTT.

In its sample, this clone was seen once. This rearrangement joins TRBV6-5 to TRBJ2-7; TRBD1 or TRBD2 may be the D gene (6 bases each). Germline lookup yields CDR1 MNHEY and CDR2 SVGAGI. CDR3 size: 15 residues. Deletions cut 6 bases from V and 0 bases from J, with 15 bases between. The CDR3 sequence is CASRKTGAVSYEQYF. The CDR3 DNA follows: TGTGCCAGCAGGAAGACGGGGGCCGTCTCCTACGAGCAGTACTTC.

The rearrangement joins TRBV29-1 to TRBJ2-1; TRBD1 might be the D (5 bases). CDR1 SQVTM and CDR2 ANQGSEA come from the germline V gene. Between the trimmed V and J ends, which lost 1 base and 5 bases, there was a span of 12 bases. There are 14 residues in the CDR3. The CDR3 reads CSVEGWGPDNEQFF. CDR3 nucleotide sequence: TGCAGCGTTGAAGGTTGGGGCCCCGACAATGAGCAGTTCTTC.

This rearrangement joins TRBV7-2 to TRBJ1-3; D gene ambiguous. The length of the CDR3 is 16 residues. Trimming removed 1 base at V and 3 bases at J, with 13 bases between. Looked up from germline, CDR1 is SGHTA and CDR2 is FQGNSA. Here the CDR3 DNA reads TGTGCCAGCAGCTTAGGGAGTACCTCTGGTGGAAACACCATATATTTT. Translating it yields CASSLGSTSGGNTIYF.

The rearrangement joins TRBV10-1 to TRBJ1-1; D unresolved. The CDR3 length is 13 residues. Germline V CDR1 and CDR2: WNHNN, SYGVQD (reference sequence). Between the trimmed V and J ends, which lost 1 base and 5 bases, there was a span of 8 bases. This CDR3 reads CASSEFPRTEAFF. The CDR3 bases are TGCGCCAGCAGTGAGTTCCCGAGGACTGAAGCTTTCTTT.